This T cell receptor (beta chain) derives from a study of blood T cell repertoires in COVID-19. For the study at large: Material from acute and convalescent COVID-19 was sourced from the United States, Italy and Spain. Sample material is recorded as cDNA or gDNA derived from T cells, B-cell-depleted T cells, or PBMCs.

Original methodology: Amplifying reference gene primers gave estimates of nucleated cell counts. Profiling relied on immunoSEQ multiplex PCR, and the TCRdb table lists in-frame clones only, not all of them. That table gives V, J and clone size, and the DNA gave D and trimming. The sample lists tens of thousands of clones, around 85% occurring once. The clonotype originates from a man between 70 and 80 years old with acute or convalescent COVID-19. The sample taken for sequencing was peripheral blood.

CDR3 DNA: TGTGCCAGCAGTAGATCCGGGACAGGGTCCGATAATTCACCCCTCCACTTT. This sequence encodes CASSRSGTGSDNSPLHF. The V and J genes are TRBV6-6 and TRBJ1-6; 9 bases are a match to TRBD1. Germline CDR1 MNHNY, CDR2 SVGAGI (reference sequence). The CDR3 totals 17 residues. The trim removed 5 bases at V and 5 bases at J, leaving 10 bases unmatched.